The rows below give T cell receptor beta chains drawn from one sample of a study of T cell responses to AZD1222 COVID-19 vaccine. The protocol was immunoSEQ multiplex PCR, while the TCRdb copy is restricted to in-frame clones and leaves out a portion. Among roughly 24,000 clones, around 90% were seen once, and the ten largest hold roughly 2.7%. The specimen was peripheral blood, collected 28 days after the second AZD1222 dose. Receptors originate from an adult who received the AZD1222 COVID-19 vaccine. Both conserved end residues are part of each CDR3. Fields, in order: V gene, clone size, J gene, D gene, CDR3 DNA, CDR3 protein. D genes are given only for firm matches. Clone size is shown for a subset of rows, as once, few, many or a class of expanded clone.

v_call: TRBV9; clone_size: few; j_call: TRBJ1-1; d_call: .; cdr3_nt: TGTGCCAGCAGCGTAGAAATAGGGTTGAACACTGAAGCTTTCTTT; cdr3_aa: CASSVEIGLNTEAFF
v_call: TRBV10-1; clone_size: .; j_call: TRBJ2-5; d_call: .; cdr3_nt: TGCGCCAGCAGTGACCCCGGACGCCCGGGGGCCCAGTACTTC; cdr3_aa: CASSDPGRPGAQYF
v_call: TRBV3-1/TRBV3-2; clone_size: .; j_call: TRBJ1-2; d_call: .; cdr3_nt: TGTGCCAGCAGCCCGCTAGTTAGTGAATTGAATGGCTACACCTTC; cdr3_aa: CASSPLVSELNGYTF
v_call: TRBV28; clone_size: once; j_call: TRBJ1-1; d_call: .; cdr3_nt: TGTGCCAGCAGCCTCGACAGTCGCACTGAAGCTTTCTTT; cdr3_aa: CASSLDSRTEAFF
v_call: TRBV15; clone_size: .; j_call: TRBJ2-1; d_call: TRBD2; cdr3_nt: TGTGCCACCTCCCCGAGGCGGGGGGCGGCATATGAGCAGTTCTTC; cdr3_aa: CATSPRRGAAYEQFF
v_call: TRBV4-1; clone_size: .; j_call: TRBJ2-3; d_call: TRBD2; cdr3_nt: TGCGCCAGCAGCCTGAGCGGGGGCCTAAACACAGATACGCAGTATTTT; cdr3_aa: CASSLSGGLNTDTQYF
v_call: TRBV4-2; clone_size: .; j_call: TRBJ2-1; d_call: .; cdr3_nt: TGTGCCAGCAGCCAAGATCTTCAGCGCAATGAGCAGTTCTTC; cdr3_aa: CASSQDLQRNEQFF
v_call: TRBV20-1; clone_size: .; j_call: TRBJ2-7; d_call: .; cdr3_nt: TGCAGTGCTAAGATCGGGCTCGAGCAGTACTTC; cdr3_aa: CSAKIGLEQYF
v_call: TRBV5-5; clone_size: .; j_call: TRBJ1-4; d_call: TRBD1; cdr3_nt: TGTGCCAGCAGCATACGGCCGGGACAGTCGAATGAAAAACTGTTTTTT; cdr3_aa: CASSIRPGQSNEKLFF
v_call: TRBV28; clone_size: .; j_call: TRBJ2-7; d_call: TRBD2; cdr3_nt: TGTGCCAGCAGTATAGGGACTAGATCCTACGAGCAGTACTTC; cdr3_aa: CASSIGTRSYEQYF
v_call: TRBV11-2; clone_size: .; j_call: TRBJ1-5; d_call: .; cdr3_nt: TGTGCCAGCAGCTTAGGGACAGCCGGCAATCAGCCCCAGCATTTT; cdr3_aa: CASSLGTAGNQPQHF
v_call: TRBV7-9; clone_size: .; j_call: TRBJ2-7; d_call: TRBD1; cdr3_nt: TGTGCCAGCAGCCCCCCCGGACAGGGGAGCACCTACGAGCAGTACTTC; cdr3_aa: CASSPPGQGSTYEQYF
v_call: TRBV5-8; clone_size: few; j_call: TRBJ1-3; d_call: .; cdr3_nt: TGTGCCAGCAGCCCGGGGCTGGGGAACACCATATATTTT; cdr3_aa: CASSPGLGNTIYF
v_call: TRBV24-1; clone_size: .; j_call: TRBJ2-5; d_call: .; cdr3_nt: TGTGCCACCAGTGACCTGGAGACCCAGTACTTC; cdr3_aa: CATSDLETQYF
v_call: TRBV27; clone_size: .; j_call: TRBJ1-4; d_call: TRBD1; cdr3_nt: TGTGCCAGCAGCCACAGGGGGCCAACTAATGAAAAACTGTTTTTT; cdr3_aa: CASSHRGPTNEKLFF
v_call: TRBV6-5; clone_size: .; j_call: TRBJ2-2; d_call: .; cdr3_nt: TGTGCCAGCAGTTACGGAATACAGGGTGTCGGGGAGCTGTTTTTT; cdr3_aa: CASSYGIQGVGELFF
v_call: TRBV4-1; clone_size: .; j_call: TRBJ1-1; d_call: .; cdr3_nt: TGCGCCAGCAGCCAAGGGCCGGGGCAGTTCGGCACTGAAGCTTTCTTT; cdr3_aa: CASSQGPGQFGTEAFF
v_call: TRBV6-2/TRBV6-3; clone_size: .; j_call: TRBJ1-5; d_call: .; cdr3_nt: TGTGCCAGCAGTTACAGCGGGTCCGTAGGTGTGGAGCCCCAGCATTTT; cdr3_aa: CASSYSGSVGVEPQHF
v_call: TRBV27; clone_size: .; j_call: TRBJ1-1; d_call: .; cdr3_nt: TGTGCCAGCAGTTTAATGCAAGGGGCCGGCACTGAAGCTTTCTTT; cdr3_aa: CASSLMQGAGTEAFF
v_call: TRBV23-1; clone_size: once; j_call: TRBJ2-3; d_call: TRBD1; cdr3_nt: TGCGCCAGCAGTCAAAGGACAGGGCGAACAGATACGCAGTATTTT; cdr3_aa: CASSQRTGRTDTQYF
v_call: TRBV5-3; clone_size: .; j_call: TRBJ2-2; d_call: TRBD1; cdr3_nt: TGTGCCAGAAGCTTGAAGGGGGCTGGAACCGGGGAGCTGTTTTTT; cdr3_aa: CARSLKGAGTGELFF
v_call: TRBV7-3; clone_size: .; j_call: TRBJ1-1; d_call: .; cdr3_nt: TGTGCCAGCAGCTTAATGGCTGGGGGAACTGAAGCTTTCTTT; cdr3_aa: CASSLMAGGTEAFF
v_call: TRBV13; clone_size: .; j_call: TRBJ2-1; d_call: TRBD1; cdr3_nt: TGTGCCAGCAGCGAAAGGACAGGCCGGTCCTACAATGAGCAGTTCTTC; cdr3_aa: CASSERTGRSYNEQFF
v_call: TRBV3-1/TRBV3-2; clone_size: once; j_call: TRBJ1-1; d_call: .; cdr3_nt: TGTGCCAGCAGCCAAGAAGGCCGGACCGTTGAGATCTTT; cdr3_aa: CASSQEGRTVEIF
v_call: TRBV6-6; clone_size: .; j_call: TRBJ1-2; d_call: .; cdr3_nt: TGTGCCAGCAGTTACGATGACCTTCTCAGCTATGGCTACACCTTC; cdr3_aa: CASSYDDLLSYGYTF
v_call: TRBV7-2; clone_size: once; j_call: TRBJ1-1; d_call: .; cdr3_nt: TGTGCCAGCAGCTTAGGGGGGGCTATGAACACTGAAGCTTTCTTT; cdr3_aa: CASSLGGAMNTEAFF
v_call: TRBV7-2; clone_size: .; j_call: TRBJ2-7; d_call: .; cdr3_nt: TGTGCCAGCAGCTTAGATGCGGTGGGCGAGCAGTACTTC; cdr3_aa: CASSLDAVGEQYF
v_call: TRBV27; clone_size: .; j_call: TRBJ2-3; d_call: .; cdr3_nt: TGTGCCAGCACAACAGGGATGGGAGATACGCAGTATTTT; cdr3_aa: CASTTGMGDTQYF
v_call: TRBV6-5; clone_size: .; j_call: TRBJ1-5; d_call: .; cdr3_nt: TGTGCCAGCAGATCCGAGGAGGGGGGCAATCAGCCCCAGCATTTT; cdr3_aa: CASRSEEGGNQPQHF
v_call: TRBV5-1; clone_size: .; j_call: TRBJ2-4; d_call: TRBD1; cdr3_nt: TGCGCCAGCAGCTCCGGACAGGGAACCGGGGCCAAAAACATTCAGTACTTC; cdr3_aa: CASSSGQGTGAKNIQYF
v_call: TRBV27; clone_size: .; j_call: TRBJ2-7; d_call: TRBD1; cdr3_nt: TGTGCCAGCAGTTTAACCAGAAGGGGGCAGGTCAACTCCTACGAGCAGTACTTC; cdr3_aa: CASSLTRRGQVNSYEQYF
v_call: TRBV11-2; clone_size: .; j_call: TRBJ2-7; d_call: .; cdr3_nt: TGTGCCAGCAGCTTAAATCCTGGGCTCTACGAGCAGTACTTC; cdr3_aa: CASSLNPGLYEQYF
v_call: TRBV9; clone_size: .; j_call: TRBJ2-5; d_call: .; cdr3_nt: TGTGCCAGCAGCGTAGTCGGGACGAGTCAAGCGACCCAGTACTTC; cdr3_aa: CASSVVGTSQATQYF
v_call: TRBV16; clone_size: .; j_call: TRBJ2-5; d_call: .; cdr3_nt: TGTGCCAGCAGCCAATCGGGAACGTCCCAAGAGACCCAGTACTTC; cdr3_aa: CASSQSGTSQETQYF
v_call: TRBV7-2; clone_size: .; j_call: TRBJ2-2; d_call: .; cdr3_nt: TGTGCCAGCAGCTTAATGATAGGCAGGGGCGGGTCCGGGGAGCTGTTTTTT; cdr3_aa: CASSLMIGRGGSGELFF
v_call: TRBV6-1; clone_size: once; j_call: TRBJ2-3; d_call: .; cdr3_nt: TGTGCCAGCAGTGAAAACGAGGGTTGGGATACGCAGTATTTT; cdr3_aa: CASSENEGWDTQYF
v_call: TRBV2; clone_size: .; j_call: TRBJ1-3; d_call: .; cdr3_nt: TGTGCCAGCGGGTCCCAGGGAAACACCATATATTTT; cdr3_aa: CASGSQGNTIYF
v_call: TRBV6-2/TRBV6-3; clone_size: .; j_call: TRBJ1-6; d_call: .; cdr3_nt: TGTGCCAGCAGCCGCCGGACGGAGAGCTCCTATAATTCACCCCTCCACTTT; cdr3_aa: CASSRRTESSYNSPLHF
v_call: TRBV6-2/TRBV6-3; clone_size: .; j_call: TRBJ2-2; d_call: .; cdr3_nt: TGTGCCAGCAGTTACACCGGGGACACCGGGGAGCTGTTTTTT; cdr3_aa: CASSYTGDTGELFF
v_call: TRBV18; clone_size: .; j_call: TRBJ1-2; d_call: .; cdr3_nt: TGTGCCAGCTCACCAGCTCCGGCAGGATGGAACGGCTACACCTTC; cdr3_aa: CASSPAPAGWNGYTF
v_call: TRBV29-1; clone_size: .; j_call: TRBJ2-3; d_call: TRBD2; cdr3_nt: TGCAGCGTTACTAGCGGATCAGATACGCAGTATTTT; cdr3_aa: CSVTSGSDTQYF
v_call: TRBV18; clone_size: .; j_call: TRBJ2-1; d_call: .; cdr3_nt: TGTGCCAGCTCACCATGGATCTACAATGAGCAGTTCTTC; cdr3_aa: CASSPWIYNEQFF
v_call: TRBV6-2/TRBV6-3; clone_size: few; j_call: TRBJ2-3; d_call: TRBD1; cdr3_nt: TGTGCCAGCAGTTCGGGACAGGGAGGGACAGATACGCAGTATTTT; cdr3_aa: CASSSGQGGTDTQYF
v_call: TRBV5-1; clone_size: .; j_call: TRBJ2-3; d_call: .; cdr3_nt: TGCGCCAGCAGCTTGGGCATACTTAGCACAGATACGCAGTATTTT; cdr3_aa: CASSLGILSTDTQYF